Listed below are T cell receptor beta chains from one sample, sequenced in a study of shared clonotypes between healthy human individuals. TCRdb keeps only in-frame clones here, not all; method: immunoSEQ multiplex PCR. Here the sample spans some 2 million clones, about 95% being singletons. The sample taken for sequencing was naive CD8+ T cells sorted from blood. These receptors all come from a man between 18 and 35 years old in good health. CDR3s include the opening cysteine and the closing phenylalanine or tryptophan. D genes are given only for firm matches. A clone size is listed for some rows: how often the clone was seen (once, few, many), or a class if it is expanded.

TRBJ2-7	-	-	TRBV30	CAWSGSASSYEQYF	TGTGCCTGGAGTGGTAGCGCAAGCTCCTACGAGCAGTACTTC
TRBJ2-3	-	TRBD2	TRBV7-6	CASSLGAGGPDTQYF	TGTGCCAGCAGCTTAGGGGCGGGGGGCCCCGATACGCAGTATTTT
TRBJ1-1	once	-	TRBV7-8	CASSSTATNTEAFF	TGTGCCAGCAGCTCGACGGCAACGAACACTGAAGCTTTCTTT
TRBJ2-5	once	-	TRBV7-6	CASSPTIGRSQETQYF	TGTGCCAGCAGCCCGACAATTGGGCGAAGCCAAGAGACCCAGTACTTC
TRBJ1-2	once	TRBD1	TRBV19	CASRGWTGLNYGYTF	TGTGCCAGTAGGGGTTGGACAGGGCTGAACTATGGCTACACCTTC
TRBJ1-2	-	TRBD1	TRBV28	CASSLSPDRVGLSYGYTF	TGTGCCAGCAGTTTAAGCCCTGACAGGGTAGGGCTTAGCTATGGCTACACCTTC
TRBJ2-1	-	TRBD2	TRBV7-8	CASSPGLAGAESSYNEQFF	TGTGCCAGCAGCCCCGGACTAGCGGGGGCCGAGAGCTCCTACAATGAGCAGTTCTTC
TRBJ1-1	-	-	TRBV18	CASSAIHRDTEAFF	TGTGCCAGCTCAGCCATCCACAGGGACACTGAAGCTTTCTTT
TRBJ1-5	once	-	TRBV28	CASSLRGVSNQPQHF	TGTGCCAGCAGTTTACGGGGGGTTAGCAATCAGCCCCAGCATTTT
TRBJ2-7	-	-	TRBV2	CASSDIGWGNEQYF	TGTGCCAGCAGTGATATTGGTTGGGGGAACGAGCAGTACTTC
TRBJ2-1	-	-	TRBV28	CASSVMGSIGFF	TGTGCCAGCAGCGTTATGGGGAGTATCGGCTTCTTC
TRBJ2-1	-	TRBD2	TRBV5-1	CASSLLAGEDEQFF	TGCGCCAGCAGCCTACTAGCGGGAGAGGATGAGCAGTTCTTC
TRBJ2-4	-	-	TRBV11-2	CASSLAGSAKNIQYF	TGTGCCAGCAGCTTGGCGGGATCAGCCAAAAACATTCAGTACTTC
TRBJ1-1	-	-	TRBV5-1	CASSLAEGGYTEAFF	TGCGCCAGCAGCTTGGCCGAGGGGGGTTACACTGAAGCTTTCTTT
TRBJ2-3	-	-	TRBV2	CASSEGTANTDTQYF	TGTGCCAGCAGTGAAGGGACGGCCAACACAGATACGCAGTATTTT
TRBJ1-6	-	-	TRBV4-2	CASSQDPPGSESSYNSPLHF	TGTGCCAGCAGCCAAGACCCACCGGGCAGCGAAAGCTCCTATAATTCACCCCTCCACTTT
TRBJ2-7	-	-	TRBV11-1	CASSFETGPYEQYF	TGTGCCAGCAGCTTCGAGACGGGTCCCTACGAGCAGTACTTC
TRBJ1-5	-	TRBD1	TRBV27	CASSLQGADQPQHF	TGTGCCAGCAGTTTGCAGGGGGCAGATCAGCCCCAGCATTTT
TRBJ2-2	once	-	TRBV11-2	CASSLEGGGELFF	TGTGCCAGCAGCTTAGAAGGGGGCGGGGAGCTGTTTTTT
TRBJ1-2	-	-	TRBV4-1	CASSQEGTNYGYTF	TGCGCCAGCAGCCAAGAGGGTACTAACTATGGCTACACCTTC
TRBJ2-5	-	TRBD1	TRBV6-1	CASSEGWKGGMYQETQYF	TGTGCCAGCAGTGAAGGTTGGAAAGGGGGCATGTACCAAGAGACCCAGTACTTC
TRBJ1-1	-	-	TRBV7-9	CASSFPEGNTEAFF	TGTGCCAGCAGCTTCCCGGAGGGGAACACTGAAGCTTTCTTT
TRBJ2-6	-	-	TRBV14	CASPHGTACSGANVLTF	TGTGCCAGCCCCCACGGGACCGCCTGCTCTGGGGCCAACGTCCTGACTTTC
TRBJ2-7	-	-	TRBV5-1	CASRPSYEQYF	TGCGCCAGCAGACCTTCCTACGAGCAGTACTTC
TRBJ1-1	-	-	TRBV6-1	CASRAAWTEGTEAFF	TGTGCCAGCAGAGCCGCTTGGACCGAGGGCACTGAAGCTTTCTTT
TRBJ2-5	-	-	TRBV5-1	CASSLLGTHQETQYF	TGCGCCAGCAGCTTACTGGGGACCCACCAAGAGACCCAGTACTTC
TRBJ2-7	-	-	TRBV5-1	CASSWEGVGAYEQYF	TGCGCCAGCAGCTGGGAAGGGGTCGGGGCCTACGAGCAGTACTTC
TRBJ1-4	-	-	TRBV25-1	CASSELTGTDEKLFF	TGTGCCAGCAGTGAATTAACCGGGACCGATGAAAAACTGTTTTTT
TRBJ1-6	-	-	TRBV6-5	CASSYGDSPLHF	TGTGCCAGCAGTTACGGGGATTCACCCCTCCACTTT
TRBJ1-1	-	TRBD1	TRBV7-9	CASSLPLGQDRIEAFF	TGTGCCAGCAGCTTACCCCTGGGACAGGATCGAATTGAAGCTTTCTTT
TRBJ2-7	-	-	TRBV5-6	CASSSDDEGRYYEQYF	TGTGCCAGCAGTTCTGACGACGAGGGTAGGTACTACGAGCAGTACTTC
TRBJ1-1	-	TRBD1	TRBV5-4	CASSPGQGLPTEAFF	TGTGCCAGCAGCCCGGGACAGGGATTGCCCACTGAAGCTTTCTTT
TRBJ2-1	-	TRBD1	TRBV5-1	CASSWTSDRGNNEQFF	TGCGCCAGCAGCTGGACTTCTGACAGGGGGAACAATGAGCAGTTCTTC
TRBJ2-7	-	-	TRBV7-9	CASSFSGPAYEQYF	TGTGCCAGCAGCTTCTCAGGCCCGGCCTACGAGCAGTACTTC
TRBJ2-7	-	TRBD1	TRBV7-8	CASSTGQPYEQYF	TGTGCCAGCAGCACGGGACAGCCCTACGAGCAGTACTTC
TRBJ1-2	-	-	TRBV27	CASSLWGEGEDYGYTF	TGTGCCAGCAGTTTATGGGGAGAGGGCGAGGACTATGGCTACACCTTC
TRBJ1-6	-	-	TRBV19	CASSISGSASYNSPLHF	TGTGCCAGTAGTATATCAGGCTCGGCATCCTATAATTCACCCCTCCACTTT
TRBJ2-1	-	TRBD2	TRBV11-2	CASSIAAGGPQFF	TGTGCCAGCAGCATAGCGGCGGGAGGCCCGCAGTTCTTC
TRBJ2-7	-	TRBD2	TRBV7-8	CASSLTAGTSGSYEQYF	TGTGCCAGCAGCTTAACGGCCGGGACTAGCGGTTCCTACGAGCAGTACTTC
TRBJ2-1	once	TRBD2	TRBV2	CASSETSGDPPLF	TGTGCCAGCAGTGAAACTAGCGGGGACCCCCCCCTCTTC
TRBJ1-4	-	-	TRBV10-3	CATAREGEKLFF	TGTGCCACCGCGCGAGAGGGTGAAAAACTGTTTTTT
TRBJ2-2	-	-	TRBV19	CASSATGTTTGELFF	TGTGCCAGTAGTGCAACCGGGACAACCACCGGGGAGCTGTTTTTT
TRBJ2-2	-	-	TRBV14	CASSQVQFGELFF	TGTGCCAGCAGCCAAGTTCAATTCGGGGAGCTGTTTTTT
TRBJ2-3	-	-	TRBV9	CASSVGGYSDTQYF	TGTGCCAGCAGCGTAGGAGGGTATTCGGATACGCAGTATTTT
TRBJ1-2	-	TRBD1	TRBV13	CASSPPRTGDYGYTF	TGTGCCAGCAGCCCTCCCCGGACAGGAGACTATGGCTACACCTTC
TRBJ2-2	-	TRBD2	TRBV25-1	CASSELKAGDLTGELFF	TGTGCCAGCAGTGAATTAAAGGCGGGAGACCTCACCGGGGAGCTGTTTTTT
TRBJ2-7	-	TRBD1	TRBV4-1	CASSQVGQGSYEQYF	TGCGCCAGCAGCCAGGTGGGACAGGGATCCTACGAGCAGTACTTC
TRBJ1-1	-	-	TRBV6-5	CASRPGLFTEAFF	TGTGCCAGCAGGCCGGGGCTTTTCACTGAAGCTTTCTTT